What follows are 8 T cell receptor beta chains derived from one specimen sequenced in a study of Tregs in tolerant kidney transplant recipients. The repertoire was sequenced with immunoSEQ multiplex PCR; TCRdb's copy has only in-frame clones and lacks some. Of some 90,000 clones listed, around 90% are singletons. Specimen: CD8+ T cells from blood. The receptors were sampled from a human donor in good health.

The chain links TRBV6-1 to TRBJ2-2; D possibly uses TRBD1 or TRBD2 (6 bases each). CDR1 and CDR2 (germline): MNHNS, SASEGT. V shed 4 bases and J shed 6 bases, with 21 bases lying between them. This CDR3 is built from 17 residues. In nucleotides, the CDR3 is TGTGCCAGCAGTGTACCCCCGGGACGGGGGCCATCCGGGGAGCTGTTTTTT. It translates to CASSVPPGRGPSGELFF.

The sample holds a few counts of this clone. V is TRBV9 and J is TRBJ1-5; 9 nucleotides align to TRBD1. CDR1 SGDLS and CDR2 YYNGEE come from the germline V gene. The J segment lost 3 bases and the V segment lost 4 bases, leaving 5 bases of the junction unmatched. This CDR3 region has 15 residues. The DNA for the CDR3 is TGTGCCAGCAGCTTGGGACAGGGAGACAATCAGCCCCAGCATTTT. It encodes CASSLGQGDNQPQHF.

The CDR3 region is CASSSTGYEQYF. The CDR3 bases are TGTGCCAGCAGCTCCACTGGCTACGAGCAGTACTTC. The chain has TRBV7-6 and TRBJ2-7, with D uncertain. Germline-derived CDR1 and CDR2 are SGHVS and FNYEAQ. Trimming took off 4 bases at V and 3 bases at J, with 7 bases between the two ends. The CDR3 is 12 residues long.

The chain links TRBV4-1 to TRBJ2-7, with D possibly matching TRBD1 (6 bases). Germline-derived CDR1 and CDR2 are MGHRA and YSYEKL. This CDR3 contains 15 residues. V lost 4 bases to trimming and J lost 0 bases, with 13 bases between them. In DNA form, the CDR3 reads TGCGCCAGCAGCCTTGGACAGTTAAGCTCCTACGAGCAGTACTTC. This codes for CASSLGQLSSYEQYF.

V and J are TRBV27 and TRBJ1-5, with D possibly TRBD1 on 5 matching bases. This CDR3 comprises 15 residues. V dropped 7 bases and J dropped 0 bases, with 13 bases sitting between them. Germline CDR1 MNHEY, CDR2 SMNVEV (reference sequence). This CDR3 reads CASKTGPFSNQPQHF. The CDR3 bases are TGTGCCAGCAAAACAGGTCCCTTTAGCAATCAGCCCCAGCATTTT.

Regarding this clone: Other DNA sequences within the sample encode an identical CDR3. The chain employs TRBV27 and TRBJ2-7, with D hard to call. From germline, CDR1 is MNHEY and CDR2 SMNVEV (reference sequence). V was shortened by 6 bases and J by 1 base, with 10 bases between the two germline ends. The CDR3 consists of 13 residues. In DNA form, the CDR3 reads TGTGCCAGCAGCCCGACGGTGTCCTACGAGCAGTACTTC. This gives the protein CASSPTVSYEQYF.

This clone was seen just once. V and J are TRBV9 and TRBJ2-5; no definite D call. Trimming left V 3 bases short and J 3 bases short, with 15 bases between. This CDR3 comprises 15 residues. The germline gives CDR1 SGDLS, CDR2 YYNGEE. This chain's CDR3 is CASSADLATEETQYF. The CDR3 DNA follows: TGTGCCAGCAGCGCAGACCTTGCAACAGAAGAGACCCAGTACTTC.

V and J are TRBV2 and TRBJ2-5, with 9 bases matching TRBD1. V dropped 3 bases and J dropped 2; count of bases not matched to a gene: 4. CDR1 is SNHLY, CDR2 FYNNEI, per germline. The CDR3 runs to 15 residues. The CDR3 DNA reads as TGTGCCAGCAGTGAGACAGGGGGTGGACAAGAGACCCAGTACTTC. This codes for CASSETGGGQETQYF.